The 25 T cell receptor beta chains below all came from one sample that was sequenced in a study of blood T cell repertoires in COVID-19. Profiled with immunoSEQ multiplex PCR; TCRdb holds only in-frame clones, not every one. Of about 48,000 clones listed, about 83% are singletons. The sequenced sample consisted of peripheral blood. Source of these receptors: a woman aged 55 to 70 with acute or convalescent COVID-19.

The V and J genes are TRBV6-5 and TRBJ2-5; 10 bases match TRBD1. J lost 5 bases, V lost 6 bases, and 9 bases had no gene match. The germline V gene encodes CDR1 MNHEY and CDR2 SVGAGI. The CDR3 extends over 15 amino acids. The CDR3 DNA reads TGTGCCAGCAGCCGGGACAGGGGAGGCGAGGAGACCCAGTACTTC. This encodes CASSRDRGGEETQYF.

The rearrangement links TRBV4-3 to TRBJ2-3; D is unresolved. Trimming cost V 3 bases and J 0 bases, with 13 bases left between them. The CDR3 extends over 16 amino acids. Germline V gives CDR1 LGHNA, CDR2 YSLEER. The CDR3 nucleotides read TGCGCCAGCAGCCAGGCGAACACACTAAGCACAGATACGCAGTATTTT. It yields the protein CASSQANTLSTDTQYF.

The CDR3 loop reads CASSSADSGAFF. CDR3 coding DNA: TGTGCCAGCAGCTCGGCAGACTCCGGAGCTTTCTTT. The chain has TRBV7-9 and TRBJ1-1; D is unresolved. CDR1 is SEHNR and CDR2 is FQNEAQ in the germline V gene (reference sequence). The CDR3 contains 12 residues. V was shortened by 4 bases and J by 10 bases, with 13 bases between the two germline ends.

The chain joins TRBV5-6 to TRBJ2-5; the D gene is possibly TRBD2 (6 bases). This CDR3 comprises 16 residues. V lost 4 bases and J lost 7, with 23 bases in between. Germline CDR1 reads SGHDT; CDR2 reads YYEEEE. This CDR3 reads CASSAAGLGEVGTQYF. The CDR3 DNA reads TGTGCCAGCAGCGCTGCGGGACTGGGGGAGGTGGGGACCCAGTACTTC. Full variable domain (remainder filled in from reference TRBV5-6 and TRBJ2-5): DAGVTQSPTHLIKTRGQQVTLRCSPKSGHDTVSWYQQALGQGPQFIFQYYEEEERQRGNFPDRFSGHQFPNYSSELNVNALLLGDSALYLCASSAAGLGEVGTQYFGPGTRLLVL.

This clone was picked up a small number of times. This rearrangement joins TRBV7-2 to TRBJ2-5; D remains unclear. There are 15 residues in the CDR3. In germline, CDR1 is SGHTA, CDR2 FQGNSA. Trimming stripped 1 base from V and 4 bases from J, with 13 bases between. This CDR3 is CASSLDPSRVETQYF. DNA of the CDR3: TGTGCCAGCAGCTTAGACCCATCCCGGGTAGAGACCCAGTACTTC.

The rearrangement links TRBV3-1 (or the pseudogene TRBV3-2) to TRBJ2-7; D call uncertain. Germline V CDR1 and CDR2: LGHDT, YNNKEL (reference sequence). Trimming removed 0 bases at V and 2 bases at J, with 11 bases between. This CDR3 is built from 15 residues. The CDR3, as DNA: TGTGCCAGCAGCCAAGACGTGGCGGCCACCTACGAGCAGTACTTC. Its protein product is CASSQDVAATYEQYF.

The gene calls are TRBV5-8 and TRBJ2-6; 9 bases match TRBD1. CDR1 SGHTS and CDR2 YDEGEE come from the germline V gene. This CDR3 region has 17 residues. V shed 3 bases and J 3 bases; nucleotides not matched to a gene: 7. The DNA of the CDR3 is TGTGCCAGCAGCTCGGGACAGGGTTTATTTGGGGCCAACGTCCTGACTTTC. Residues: CASSSGQGLFGANVLTF. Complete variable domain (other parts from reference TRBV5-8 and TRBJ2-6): EAGVTQSPTHLIKTRGQQATLRCSPISGHTSVYWYQQALGLGLQFLLWYDEGEERNRGNFPPRFSGRQFPNYSSELNVNALELEDSALYLCASSSGQGLFGANVLTFGAGSRLTVL.

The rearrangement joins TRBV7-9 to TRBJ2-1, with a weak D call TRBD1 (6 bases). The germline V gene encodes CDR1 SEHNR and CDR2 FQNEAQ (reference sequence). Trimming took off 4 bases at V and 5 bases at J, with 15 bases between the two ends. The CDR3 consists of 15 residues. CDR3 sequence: CASSSRGLGDNEQFF. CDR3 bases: TGTGCCAGCAGCTCGAGGGGGTTAGGTGACAATGAGCAGTTCTTC.

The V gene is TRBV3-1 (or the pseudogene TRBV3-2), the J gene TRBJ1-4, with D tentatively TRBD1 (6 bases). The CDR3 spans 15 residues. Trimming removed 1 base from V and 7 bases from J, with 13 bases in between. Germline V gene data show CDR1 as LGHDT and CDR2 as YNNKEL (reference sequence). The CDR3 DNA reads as TGTGCCAGCAGCCAAGCCGGGCAGGGGAGTGAAAAACTGTTTTTT. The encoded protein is CASSQAGQGSEKLFF.

CDR3 nucleotides: TGTGCCAGCAGCCCCGACACTCTCGATGAGCAGTTCTTC. It is translated as CASSPDTLDEQFF. V usage is TRBV7-9 and J usage is TRBJ2-1; D gene unclear. CDR1 and CDR2 from the germline V gene are SEHNR and FQNEAQ (reference sequence). V gave up 5 bases and J gave up 8 bases, with 13 bases separating them. The CDR3 spans 13 residues.

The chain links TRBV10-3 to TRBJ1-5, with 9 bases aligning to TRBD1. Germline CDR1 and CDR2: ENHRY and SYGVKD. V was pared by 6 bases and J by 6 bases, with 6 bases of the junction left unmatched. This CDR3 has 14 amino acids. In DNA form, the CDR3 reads TGTGCCATCAGCGGGGACAGGGCCACTCAGCCCCAGCATTTT. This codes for CAISGDRATQPQHF.

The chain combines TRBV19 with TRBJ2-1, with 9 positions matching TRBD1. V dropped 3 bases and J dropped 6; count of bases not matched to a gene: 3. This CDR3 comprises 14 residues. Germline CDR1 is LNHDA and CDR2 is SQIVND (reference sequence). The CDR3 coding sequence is TGTGCCAGTAGTATGGGACAGGGAGTCAATGAGCAGTTCTTC. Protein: CASSMGQGVNEQFF.

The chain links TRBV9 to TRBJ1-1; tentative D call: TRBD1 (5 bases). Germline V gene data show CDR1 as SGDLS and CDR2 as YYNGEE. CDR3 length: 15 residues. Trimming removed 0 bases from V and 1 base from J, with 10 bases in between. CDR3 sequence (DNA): TGTGCCAGCAGCGTAGAGGGGAGGGGGAACACTGAAGCTTTCTTT. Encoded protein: CASSVEGRGNTEAFF.

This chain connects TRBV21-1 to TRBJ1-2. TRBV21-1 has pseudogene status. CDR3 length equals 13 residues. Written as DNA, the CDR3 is TGTGCCAGCCAGCTACGAGGGAACTATGGCTACACCTTC. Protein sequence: CASQLRGNYGYTF.

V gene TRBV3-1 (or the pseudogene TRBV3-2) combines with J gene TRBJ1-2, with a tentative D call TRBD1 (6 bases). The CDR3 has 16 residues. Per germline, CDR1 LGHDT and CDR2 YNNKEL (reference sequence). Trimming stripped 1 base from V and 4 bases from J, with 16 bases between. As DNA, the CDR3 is TGTGCCAGCAGCCAAGTAGGATCTAGGACAGCCTATGGCTACACCTTC. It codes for CASSQVGSRTAYGYTF.

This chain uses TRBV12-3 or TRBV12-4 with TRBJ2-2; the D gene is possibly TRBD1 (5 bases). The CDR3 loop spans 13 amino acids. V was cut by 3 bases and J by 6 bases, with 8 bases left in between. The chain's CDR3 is CASSFGAPGELFF. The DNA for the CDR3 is TGTGCCAGCAGTTTTGGGGCGCCCGGGGAGCTGTTTTTT.

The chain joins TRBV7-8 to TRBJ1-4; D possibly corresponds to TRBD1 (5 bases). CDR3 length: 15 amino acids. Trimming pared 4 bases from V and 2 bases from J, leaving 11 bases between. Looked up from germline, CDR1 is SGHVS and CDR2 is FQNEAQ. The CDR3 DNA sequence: TGTGCCAGCAGCTGGGGCCGGGGGACTAATGAAAAACTGTTTTTT. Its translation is CASSWGRGTNEKLFF.

This CDR3 reads CASSQVGTGTYEQYF. DNA for the CDR3: TGTGCCAGCAGCCAAGTAGGAACAGGCACCTACGAGCAGTACTTC. The chain is built from TRBV3-1 (or the pseudogene TRBV3-2) and TRBJ2-7, with D possibly being TRBD1 (5 bases). Germline values: CDR1 LGHDT, CDR2 YNNKEL (reference sequence). This CDR3 has 15 amino acids. The V gene lost 1 base and the J gene lost 2 bases, with 12 bases spanning the gap.

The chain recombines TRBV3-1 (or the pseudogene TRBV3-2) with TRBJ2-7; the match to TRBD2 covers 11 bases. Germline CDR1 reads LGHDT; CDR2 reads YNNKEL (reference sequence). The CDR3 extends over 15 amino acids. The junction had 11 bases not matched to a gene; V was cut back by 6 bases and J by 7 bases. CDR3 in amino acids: CASSQKLAGGREQYF. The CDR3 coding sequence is TGTGCCAGCAGTCAGAAGTTAGCGGGGGGGCGAGAGCAGTACTTC.

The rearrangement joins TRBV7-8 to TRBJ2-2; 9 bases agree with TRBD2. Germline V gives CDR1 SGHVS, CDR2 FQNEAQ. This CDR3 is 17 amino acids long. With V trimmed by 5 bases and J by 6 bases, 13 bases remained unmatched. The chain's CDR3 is CASSRPRGGRAAGELFF. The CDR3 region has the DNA TGTGCCAGCAGCCGACCTAGGGGCGGGAGGGCCGCCGGGGAGCTGTTTTTT.

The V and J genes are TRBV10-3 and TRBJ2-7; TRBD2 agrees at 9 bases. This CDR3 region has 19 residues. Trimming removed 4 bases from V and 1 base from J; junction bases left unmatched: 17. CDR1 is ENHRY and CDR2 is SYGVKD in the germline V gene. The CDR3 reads CAISGRVGQISGSSYEQYF. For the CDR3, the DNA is TGTGCCATCAGTGGTCGGGTCGGTCAGATTAGCGGGAGTTCCTACGAGCAGTACTTC.

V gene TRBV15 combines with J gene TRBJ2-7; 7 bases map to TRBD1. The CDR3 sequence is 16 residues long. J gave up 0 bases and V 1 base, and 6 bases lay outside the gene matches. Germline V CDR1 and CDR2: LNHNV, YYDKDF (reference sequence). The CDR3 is CATSRGWGQSSYEQYF. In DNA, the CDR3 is TGTGCCACCAGCAGAGGTTGGGGACAGTCCTCCTACGAGCAGTACTTC.

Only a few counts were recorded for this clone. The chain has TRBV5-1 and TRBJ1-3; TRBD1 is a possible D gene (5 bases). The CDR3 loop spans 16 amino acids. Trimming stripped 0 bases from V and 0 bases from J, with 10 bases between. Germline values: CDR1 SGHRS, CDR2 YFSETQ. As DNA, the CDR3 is TGCGCCAGCAGCTTGGGACAGCTGAGCTCTGGAAACACCATATATTTT. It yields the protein CASSLGQLSSGNTIYF.

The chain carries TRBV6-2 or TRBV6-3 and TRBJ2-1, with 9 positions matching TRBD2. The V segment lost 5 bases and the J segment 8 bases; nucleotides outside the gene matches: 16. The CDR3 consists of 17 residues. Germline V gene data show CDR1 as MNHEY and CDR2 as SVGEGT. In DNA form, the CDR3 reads TGTGCCAGCAGTCATTCGTTCACTAGCGGGCTGGGGTATGAGCAGTTCTTC. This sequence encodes CASSHSFTSGLGYEQFF.

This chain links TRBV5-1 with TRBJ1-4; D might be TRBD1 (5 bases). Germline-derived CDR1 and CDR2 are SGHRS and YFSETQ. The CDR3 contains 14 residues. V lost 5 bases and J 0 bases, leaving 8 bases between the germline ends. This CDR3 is CASRRGSTNEKLFF. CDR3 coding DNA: TGCGCCAGCAGAAGGGGATCAACTAATGAAAAACTGTTTTTT.